This TCR beta chain was profiled in a study of response to subunit inactivated influenza vaccine. TCRdb analysed the RT-PCR reads with MiXCR anew, one entry per CDR3 protein. The sample records hundreds of thousands of distinct CDR3 sequences, approximately 15% being singletons. Overall study results and limits: The study's authors posited that every seasonal influenza vaccination enlists few new T cells.

The CDR3 loop spans 19 amino acids. Looked up from germline, CDR1 is LGHNA and CDR2 is YNFKEQ. Trimming removed 0 bases from V and 2 bases from J; junction bases left unmatched: 13. Points on this clonotype: The antigen remains unidentified.

The sample consisted of PBMCs from blood, taken around two weeks before vaccination. The receptor's source is a man aged 45 to 65 who received an inactivated influenza vaccine. The chain carries TRBV4-2 and TRBJ2-3; the match to TRBD1 covers 8 bases. The CDR3 sequence: CASSQDYEAETGVTDTQYF. The CDR3 DNA reads TGTGCCAGCAGCCAAGATTATGAGGCGGAGACAGGGGTCACAGATACGCAGTATTTT.